Sequencing of this T cell receptor (beta chain) was carried out in a study of blood T cell repertoires in COVID-19 (dated by TCRdb to 2020 to 2021). Some background on the complete study: Samples from collaborators originated in the United States, Italy and Spain and spanned both the acute and convalescent phases of COVID-19. Where available, HLA class I and class II types were obtained from metadata supplied by the sample provider rather than from assay-based typing. The material from the prospective study consisted of cDNA or gDNA derived from T cells, B-cell-depleted T cells, or PBMCs. Deeply sampled blood TCRbeta repertoires from subjects exposed to, actively infected with, or recovered from COVID-19 were included in the dataset. A de-identified subject ID, COVID-19 status, age in years and sex were almost always included in the sample metadata. The samples were drawn from the first 160 participants of the ongoing ImmuneRACE study and from 1,254 subjects provided by 6 global collaborators. A freely available public database, intended as a resource for researchers studying the immune response to SARS-CoV-2, is where the repertoires were released.

The immunoSEQ Assay, a bias-controlled multiplex PCR, was used to amplify TCRbeta CDR3 regions from genomic DNA. The paper's processing steps were these. The number of nucleated cells in each sample was estimated from the amplification of reference gene primers within the assay. Sequence reads were collapsed and filtered to measure the absolute abundance of every unique TCRbeta CDR3 rearrangement. For each sample, productive Simpson clonality was calculated as the square root of Simpson's diversity index across productive rearrangements. TCRdb limited this immuneACCESS table to in-frame rearrangements with V and J called. A share of clones is missing; checked studies link under half to unresolved V genes, and the rest is unexplained. Clonal size and the V and J genes are those of that table, whereas D and trimming came from the DNA. The sample has a few hundred thousand clones on record, approximately 85% of them singletons. The ten largest make up approximately 5.6% of the sample.

Findings and caveats that apply to the study as a whole: Clinical and demographic metadata were provided uncurated, with the amount varying by source and participant.

One collaborating source in Seattle enrolled patients while the patients were actively infected and followed the patients over time throughout the course of disease. Collaborating institutions collected whole blood in K2EDTA tubes following their own protocols. For TCRbeta analysis, collaborators shipped samples in one of three forms: frozen whole blood, isolated PBMCs, or DNA extracted from either of those sample types. With regard to this clone: Its antigen is currently not known. Per-nucleotide qualities are absent, and no much larger clonotype sits a single base away.

The cysteine opens and the phenylalanine closes a CDR3 of 14 amino acids. The kept DNA is CDR3 alone, 42 bases in frame from the first base. Sequences MGHDK (CDR1) and SYGVNS (CDR2) are obtained from the germline V gene. V gives up 4 bases and J gives up 4 bases, and the segment between their germline ends measures 11 bases. The chain links TRBV25-1 with TRBJ2-1, with TRBD1 as a weak D call on 6 bases. Sequenced material: peripheral blood. The receptor was isolated from a woman between 65 and 79 years old with COVID-19, enrolled during active disease. DNA sequence: TGTGCCAGCAGTGCGGACAGTCCATACAATGAGCAGTTCTTC. The encoded protein is CASSADSPYNEQFF.